What follows are 6 T cell receptor beta chains derived from one specimen sequenced in a study of T cell changes during pregnancy in multiple sclerosis. Only in-frame clones appear in the TCRdb table, and some are missing; sequencing was by immunoSEQ multiplex PCR. The profile shows approximately 84,000 clones, 94% of them singletons. The starting material was peripheral blood, obtained in the third trimester of pregnancy. The receptors here all came from a female donor with multiple sclerosis, enrolled in a pregnancy study.

The V call is TRBV7-8, the J call TRBJ1-3, with D possibly being TRBD1 (6 bases). The V gene lost 5 bases and the J gene lost 0 bases, with 20 bases spanning the gap. CDR3 length: 18 residues. From germline, CDR1 is SGHVS and CDR2 FQNEAQ. The CDR3 coding sequence is TGTGCCAGCAGCCCCCAACCGGGACAAGGAGTCTCTGGAAACACCATATATTTT. Its protein product is CASSPQPGQGVSGNTIYF.

The chain employs TRBV4-1 and TRBJ1-4; 10 bases map to TRBD1. In germline, CDR1 is MGHRA, CDR2 YSYEKL. This CDR3 is 15 amino acids long. V shed 3 bases and J 7 bases; nucleotides not matched to a gene: 5. As DNA, the CDR3 is TGCGCCAGCAGCCAGGGGACAGGGGAAGGTGAAAAACTGTTTTTT. Translation gives CASSQGTGEGEKLFF.

The chain couples TRBV21-1 to TRBJ1-2. TRBV21-1 is a known pseudogene. This CDR3 has 14 amino acids. As DNA, the CDR3 is TGTGCCAGCAGCAAAGAGGCGGCGGCGGAAGGCTACACCTTC. Translation gives CASSKEAAAEGYTF.

The count of this clone is one. This chain links TRBV6-5 with TRBJ1-1; 8 nucleotides match TRBD1. Germline CDR1 reads MNHEY; CDR2 reads SVGAGI. The V gene end was trimmed by 2 bases and the J gene end by 1 base; junction bases not matched to a gene: 6. The CDR3 is 16 amino acids. Here the CDR3 reads CASSYIPGTGNTEAFF. CDR3 coding DNA: TGTGCCAGCAGTTACATCCCCGGGACAGGGAACACTGAAGCTTTCTTT.

This clone has only a few counts. The chain combines TRBV11-2 with TRBJ1-6; TRBD1 is a possible D gene (6 bases). The CDR3 has 14 amino acids. CDR1 and CDR2 from the germline V gene are SGHAT and FQNNGV. V was pared by 5 bases and J by 11 bases, with 16 bases between. This chain's CDR3 is CASSLRQVGTPLHF. The DNA for the CDR3 is TGTGCCAGCAGCCTACGACAGGTCGGGACACCCCTCCACTTT.

The chain links TRBV15 to TRBJ1-1; TRBD1 agrees at 7 bases. From germline, CDR1 is LNHNV and CDR2 YYDKDF (reference sequence). J was trimmed by 4 bases and V by 1 base; bases with no gene match: 3. The CDR3 has 14 amino acids. The chain's CDR3 is CATSRGQGVTEAFF. CDR3 coding DNA: TGTGCCACCAGCAGAGGCCAGGGGGTCACTGAAGCTTTCTTT.